This T cell receptor (beta chain) was retrieved from a study of shared clonotypes between healthy human individuals. Overall study: The study used three CD4 naive, three CD4 memory, two CD8 naive and one CD8 memory plate per donor.

With respect to this clone: Its antigen is unknown.

The repertoire was sequenced with immunoSEQ multiplex PCR; TCRdb's copy has only in-frame clones and lacks some. This sample has fewer than 400,000 clones, with approximately 79% found just once. The donors were all Caucasian adults (living in Nashville, Tennessee). V trimming: 5 bases; J trimming: 0 bases; junction bases outside the gene matches: 6. Looked up from germline, CDR1 is MNHNY and CDR2 is SVGAGI (reference sequence). The CDR3 covers 16 residues. Notes on the study in general: Represented diversity (both genetic and exposure-history) was limited by the small number of donors. Generally, estimated richness proved larger in naive subsets than it did in memory subsets.

V is TRBV6-6 and J is TRBJ1-4, with 7 bases fitting TRBD1. The sequencing input was memory CD4+ T cells sorted from blood. Noted subset: CD45RA-negative fraction. This TCR derives from a man aged 25-40 years in good health. CDR3 coding DNA: TGTGCCAGCAGTAGGGGGCAATTTTCAACTAATGAAAAACTGTTTTTT. This codes for CASSRGQFSTNEKLFF.